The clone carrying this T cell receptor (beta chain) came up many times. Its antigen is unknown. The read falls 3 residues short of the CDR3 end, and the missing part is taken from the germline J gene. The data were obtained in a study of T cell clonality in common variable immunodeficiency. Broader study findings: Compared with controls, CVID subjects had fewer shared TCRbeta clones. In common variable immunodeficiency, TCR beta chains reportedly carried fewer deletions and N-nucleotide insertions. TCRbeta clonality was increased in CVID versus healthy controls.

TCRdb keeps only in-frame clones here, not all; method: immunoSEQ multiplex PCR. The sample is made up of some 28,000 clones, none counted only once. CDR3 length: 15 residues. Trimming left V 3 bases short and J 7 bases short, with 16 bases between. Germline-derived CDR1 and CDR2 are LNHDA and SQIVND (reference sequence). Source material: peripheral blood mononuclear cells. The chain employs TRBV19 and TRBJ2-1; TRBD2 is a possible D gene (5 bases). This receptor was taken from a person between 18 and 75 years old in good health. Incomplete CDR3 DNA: TGTGCCAGTAGTATGGAACGGGCGCGGGTGAATGAG. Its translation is CASSMERARVNE. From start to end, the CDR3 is CASSMERARVNEQFF.